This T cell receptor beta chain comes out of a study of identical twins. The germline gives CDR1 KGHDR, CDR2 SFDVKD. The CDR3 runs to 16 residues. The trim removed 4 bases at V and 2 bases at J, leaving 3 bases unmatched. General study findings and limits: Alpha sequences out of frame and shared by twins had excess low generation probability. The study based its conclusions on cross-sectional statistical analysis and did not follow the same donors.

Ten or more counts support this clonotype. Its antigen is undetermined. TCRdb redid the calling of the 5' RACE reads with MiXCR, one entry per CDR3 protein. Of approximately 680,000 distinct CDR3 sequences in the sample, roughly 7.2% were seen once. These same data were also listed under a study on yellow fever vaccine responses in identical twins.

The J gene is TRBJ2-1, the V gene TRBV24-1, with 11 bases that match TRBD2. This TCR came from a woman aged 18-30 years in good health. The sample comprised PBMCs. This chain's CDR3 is CATSDLSGRAYNEQFF. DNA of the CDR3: TGTGCCACCAGTGACCTTAGCGGGAGGGCCTACAATGAGCAGTTCTTC.